The 10 T cell receptor beta chains below all came from one sample that was sequenced in a study of T cell changes during pregnancy in multiple sclerosis. This table comes from immunoSEQ multiplex PCR, and its TCRdb copy is limited to in-frame clones, with some not included. The table records more than 55,000 clones, about 89% of them present only once. The source was peripheral blood, collected after pregnancy. Receptor source: a female donor with multiple sclerosis, enrolled in a pregnancy study.

The rearrangement uses TRBV27 and TRBJ1-6; tentatively, D is TRBD1 (5 bases). V was shortened by 2 bases and J by 7 bases, with 12 bases between the two germline ends. Per germline, CDR1 MNHEY and CDR2 SMNVEV (reference sequence). CDR3 length equals 15 residues. For the CDR3, the DNA is TGTGCCAGCAGTTTAGTGGGGGGGTGGAATTCACCCCTCCACTTT. Amino acids: CASSLVGGWNSPLHF.

A few counts support this clone. The V gene is TRBV6-1, the J gene TRBJ2-6; 10 bases are a match to TRBD1. Germline CDR1 is MNHNS and CDR2 is SASEGT. This CDR3 has 15 residues. With 8 bases clipped from V and 2 bases from J, the junction kept 3 bases outside the gene matches. CDR3 protein: CASGQGEPGANVLTF. For the CDR3, the DNA is TGTGCCAGCGGACAGGGGGAACCTGGGGCCAACGTCCTGACTTTC.

The rearrangement joins TRBV2 to TRBJ2-7; D possibly corresponds to TRBD1 (5 bases). Per the germline V gene, CDR1 is SNHLY and CDR2 is FYNNEI. The CDR3 is 15 amino acids. V lost 3 bases and J lost 4, with 16 bases in between. Here the CDR3 reads CASSDKGVDSYEQYF. Here the CDR3 DNA reads TGTGCCAGCAGTGATAAAGGGGTTGATAGTTACGAGCAGTACTTC.

V gene TRBV29-1 combines with J gene TRBJ1-2; 7 nucleotides align to TRBD1. V shed 4 bases and J 8 bases; nucleotides not matched to a gene: 4. The CDR3 contains 11 residues. From germline, CDR1 is SQVTM and CDR2 ANQGSEA. CDR3 amino acids: CSVVRGHGYTF. The CDR3 region has the DNA TGCAGCGTTGTGAGGGGGCACGGCTACACCTTC.

V and J are TRBV4-3 and TRBJ1-1; D remains unclear. V lost 7 bases to trimming and J lost 0 bases, with 18 bases between them. The germline CDR1 and CDR2 sequences are LGHNA and YSLEER. The CDR3 has 16 residues. For the CDR3, the DNA is TGCGCCAGCACCGTATTTGTAGGAGCCCTGAACACTGAAGCTTTCTTT. The encoded protein is CASTVFVGALNTEAFF.

The DNA of the CDR3 is TGTGCCAGCAGCTTAGACAGGGGTGAAAAACTGTTTTTT. Translating gives CASSLDRGEKLFF. J is TRBJ1-4 and V is TRBV9; TRBD1 matches at 8 bases. Germline V gives CDR1 SGDLS, CDR2 YYNGEE. With V trimmed by 4 bases and J by 7 bases, 3 bases remained unmatched. This CDR3 has 13 residues.

This sequence joins TRBV2 and TRBJ1-1, with a weak D call TRBD1 (5 bases). The germline V gene encodes CDR1 SNHLY and CDR2 FYNNEI. This CDR3 is 15 amino acids long. Trimming shortened V by 6 bases and J by 0 bases, and 14 bases separated the two germline ends. This CDR3 reads CASRVKGSVNTEAFF. The CDR3 DNA reads TGTGCCAGCAGGGTGAAGGGGTCCGTGAACACTGAAGCTTTCTTT. Full variable domain (missing parts from reference TRBV2 and TRBJ1-1): EPEVTQTPSHQVTQMGQEVILRCVPISNHLYFYWYRQILGQKVEFLVSFYNNEISEKSEIFDDQFSVERPDGSNFTLKIRSTKLEDSAMYFCASRVKGSVNTEAFFGQGTRLTVV.

The gene calls are TRBV4-1 and TRBJ2-5, with 11 bases matching TRBD1. The V and J ends lost 3 bases and 5 bases, in that order; junction bases with no gene match: 8. Germline CDR1 reads MGHRA; CDR2 reads YSYEKL. The CDR3 has 16 amino acids. This chain's CDR3 is CASSHPLGQGGETQYF. DNA for the CDR3: TGCGCCAGCAGCCACCCCCTGGGACAGGGGGGGGAGACCCAGTACTTC.

V gene TRBV2 combines with J gene TRBJ1-2, with D possibly being TRBD1 (5 bases). The V and J ends lost 11 bases and 5 bases respectively, with 15 bases between them. The germline V gene encodes CDR1 SNHLY and CDR2 FYNNEI. The CDR3 has 12 residues. The CDR3 protein is CASYRGGYGYTF. In nucleotides, the CDR3 is TGTGCCTCCTACCGGGGGGGGTATGGCTACACCTTC.

This clone was recorded once. This chain connects TRBV29-1 to TRBJ2-7, with TRBD2 matching 7 bases. CDR1 is SQVTM and CDR2 is ANQGSEA in the germline V gene. Trimming removed 5 bases from V and 5 bases from J; junction bases left unmatched: 6. The CDR3 runs 12 residues. This CDR3 reads CSVRRTSDEQYF. The CDR3 region has the DNA TGCAGCGTTCGAAGGACTAGTGACGAGCAGTACTTC.